This TCR beta chain came from a study of shared clonotypes between healthy human individuals. Study overall: For every donor, three CD4 naive, three CD4 memory, two CD8 naive and one CD8 memory plates were used. Study-wide results and limits: Sample collection involved blood only; tissue repertoires are likely different.

For each subset, genomic DNA was distributed in equal portions over several immunoSEQ plates. Libraries were prepared by immunoSEQ multiplex PCR; TCRdb keeps only in-frame clonotypes and omits some of them. The profile shows around 2,000,000 clones, roughly 94% of them singletons. Germline V gene sequence: CDR1 LGHNT, CDR2 FRNRAP. Trimming removed 4 bases from V and 1 base from J; junction bases left unmatched: 9. This CDR3 contains 16 residues. Points on this clone: Antigen: not known.

The naive CD8 population came from CD45RO-negative cells selected for CCR7, without terminally differentiated effector memory CD45RA+ cells. Adult donors, all healthy and HIV-negative, had no recent acute infections or vaccinations. This TCR was sampled from a man aged 18 to 30 in good health. The chain employs TRBV12-5 and TRBJ1-1; 7 nucleotides match TRBD1. The sequenced sample was naive CD8+ T cells sorted from blood. The DNA of the CDR3 is TGTGCTAGTGGTTCCACCCTTGGACAGGCGAACACTGAAGCTTTCTTT. Translating it yields CASGSTLGQANTEAFF.